These 10 T cell receptor beta chains were all obtained from the same sample, sequenced in a study of blood T cell repertoires in COVID-19. The table came from immunoSEQ multiplex PCR; TCRdb's copy has only in-frame clones and leaves some out. The sample contains over 130,000 clones, over 60% of which appear only once. Sample: PBMCs or T cells enriched from blood (not recorded which). These receptors were taken from a woman between 45 and 60 years old who had recovered from COVID-19.

This clone appeared a single time. The rearrangement joins TRBV6-1 to TRBJ2-7; TRBD2 matches at 10 bases. There are 15 residues in the CDR3. V shed 0 bases, J shed 4 bases, and the junction held 3 bases outside the gene matches. The germline gives CDR1 MNHNS, CDR2 SASEGT. The CDR3 DNA sequence: TGTGCCAGCAGTGAAGCACTAGCGGGAAATTACGAGCAGTACTTC. It encodes CASSEALAGNYEQYF.

The chain joins TRBV5-1 to TRBJ1-4; perhaps TRBD1 as D (6 bases). Germline lookup yields CDR1 SGHRS and CDR2 YFSETQ. The CDR3 has 15 residues. The V gene lost 2 bases and the J gene lost 8 bases, with 16 bases spanning the gap. The chain's CDR3 is CASSFLGTSGEKLFF. The CDR3 DNA follows: TGCGCCAGCAGCTTCCTAGGGACATCGGGAGAAAAACTGTTTTTT.

Written as DNA, the CDR3 is TGCGCCAGCAGCCAAGGACTAGCGGTTAGCACAGATACGCAGTATTTT. Amino acid sequence: CASSQGLAVSTDTQYF. This chain links TRBV4-1 with TRBJ2-3; 9 nucleotides agree with TRBD2. Looked up from germline, CDR1 is MGHRA and CDR2 is YSYEKL. The CDR3 is made up of 16 amino acids. Trimming cost V 1 base and J 0 bases; bases outside gene matches: 2.

The chain recombines TRBV2 with TRBJ2-4, with a possible D match to TRBD2 (5 bases). V lost 2 bases and J 1 base, leaving 6 bases between the germline ends. The CDR3 is made up of 14 amino acids. From germline, CDR1 is SNHLY and CDR2 FYNNEI. For the CDR3, the DNA is TGTGCCAGCAGTGAACCGGGGGCCAAAAACATTCAGTACTTC. Residues: CASSEPGAKNIQYF.

This chain joins TRBV7-3 and TRBJ2-5, with D hard to call. CDR3 length: 13 amino acids. In germline, CDR1 is SGHTA, CDR2 FQGTGA. Trimming left V 3 bases short and J 4 bases short, with 9 bases between. CDR3 nucleotide sequence: TGTGCCAGCAGCTTCCAAGCAGGAGAGACCCAGTACTTC. Its translation is CASSFQAGETQYF.

The chain employs TRBV13 and TRBJ2-1, with a weak D call TRBD1 (6 bases). The CDR3 has 15 residues. Per germline, CDR1 PRHDT and CDR2 FYEKMQ (reference sequence). V gave up 5 bases and J gave up 8 bases, with 19 bases separating them. The CDR3 loop is CASSLRDIGMHEQFF. The CDR3, as DNA: TGTGCCAGCAGCCTCCGGGACATAGGGATGCATGAGCAGTTCTTC.

The genes are TRBV10-1 and TRBJ1-2; TRBD1 is a possible D gene (6 bases). Trimming took off 8 bases at V and 6 bases at J, with 25 bases between the two ends. The length of the CDR3 is 16 residues. Germline V lookup: CDR1 WNHNN, CDR2 SYGVQD (reference sequence). The CDR3: CASSPTRRGGLDGYTF. For the CDR3, the DNA is TGCGCCAGCTCGCCAACGCGGAGGGGGGGACTCGATGGCTACACCTTC.

This sequence joins TRBV23-1 and TRBJ1-6; possibly TRBD1 for D (5 bases). TRBV23-1 is reported as an ORF; its role is uncertain. The CDR3 sequence is 15 residues long. V was shortened by 6 bases and J by 7 bases, with 16 bases between the two germline ends. CDR3 sequence: CASRRIGGNNSPLHF. The CDR3 bases are TGCGCCAGCAGACGCATCGGGGGAAACAATTCACCCCTCCACTTT.

The V and J genes are TRBV13 and TRBJ2-2; D gene ambiguous. Trimming took off 0 bases at V and 2 bases at J, with 4 bases between the two ends. The germline V gene encodes CDR1 PRHDT and CDR2 FYEKMQ (reference sequence). The CDR3 spans 14 residues. The DNA for the CDR3 is TGTGCCAGCAGCTTAGGGGGCAACACCGGGGAGCTGTTTTTT. Its translation: CASSLGGNTGELFF.

The rearrangement uses TRBV19 and TRBJ1-4; D perhaps matches TRBD1 (5 bases). This CDR3 comprises 11 residues. From germline, CDR1 is LNHDA and CDR2 SQIVND (reference sequence). The germline V and J ends were trimmed by 5 bases and 12 bases, with 10 bases remaining between them. This CDR3 is CASSSTGELFF. As DNA, the CDR3 is TGTGCCAGTAGTTCAACAGGAGAACTGTTTTTT.